The clone carrying this T cell receptor (beta chain) has a single count. Patients from Seattle were sampled longitudinally, starting during active infection. In the original processing: For nucleated cells, counts were estimated from reference gene primer amplification. Produced via immunoSEQ multiplex PCR; TCRdb's table is partial and in-frame only. Clone size and V and J calls were adopted from that table, with D and trimming inferred from the DNA. This sample has 400,000 to 450,000 clones, with roughly 90% found just once. This entry is derived from a study of blood T cell repertoires in COVID-19. Study as a whole: Sources were T cells, B-cell-depleted T cells, or PBMCs; the material itself was cDNA or gDNA.

CDR3 length: 13 amino acids. The V gene lost 0 bases and the J gene lost 1 base, with 3 bases spanning the gap. Germline V gene data show CDR1 as KGHDR and CDR2 as SFDVKD. The sequenced material came from peripheral blood. The receptor was derived from a young man with COVID-19, enrolled during active disease. This rearrangement joins TRBV24-1 to TRBJ2-7; no clear D gene. In nucleotides, the CDR3 is TGTGCCACCAGTGATTTGTTATCCTACGAGCAGTACTTC. Residues: CATSDLLSYEQYF.